The clone carrying this T cell receptor (beta chain) was recorded many times. MiXCR was run by TCRdb on the PCR reads, yielding one entry per CDR3 protein. This table has approximately 10,000 distinct CDR3 sequences, around a third appearing once. The entry originates in a study of immune characterization of retroperitoneal liposarcoma. The sample taken for sequencing was tumor tissue. This TCR was sampled from a male donor with retroperitoneal liposarcoma.

The CDR3 is CASSETSGGYNEQYF. The CDR3 DNA is TGTGCCAGCAGTGAAACTAGCGGGGGTTACAATGAGCAGTACTTC. The V call is TRBV6-1, the J call TRBJ2-4, with TRBD2 identical over 11 bases. V gave up 2 bases and J gave up 13 bases; unmatched junction bases: 10. The length of the CDR3 is 15 residues. CDR1 MNHNS and CDR2 SASEGT come from the germline V gene.